One TCR beta chain is described in this entry. The data originate from a study of blood T cell repertoires in COVID-19. The CDR3 spans 14 residues. The ends were cut back, 3 bases at V and 5 bases at J, with 10 bases in the middle. The germline CDR1 and CDR2 sequences are LNHDA and SQIVND (reference sequence). Sequencing used immunoSEQ multiplex PCR; TCRdb keeps in-frame clones, though not all of them. The sample holds approximately 490,000 clones, about 85% seen once. The gene calls are TRBV19 and TRBJ2-2; D possibly corresponds to TRBD1 (6 bases). The clonotype comes from a woman between 18 and 29 years old who had recovered from COVID-19. The sequenced material came from PBMCs or T cells enriched from blood (not recorded which). CDR3 DNA: TGTGCCAGTAGTATTTGGGGGCGAACCGGGGAGCTGTTTTTT. It is translated as CASSIWGRTGELFF.